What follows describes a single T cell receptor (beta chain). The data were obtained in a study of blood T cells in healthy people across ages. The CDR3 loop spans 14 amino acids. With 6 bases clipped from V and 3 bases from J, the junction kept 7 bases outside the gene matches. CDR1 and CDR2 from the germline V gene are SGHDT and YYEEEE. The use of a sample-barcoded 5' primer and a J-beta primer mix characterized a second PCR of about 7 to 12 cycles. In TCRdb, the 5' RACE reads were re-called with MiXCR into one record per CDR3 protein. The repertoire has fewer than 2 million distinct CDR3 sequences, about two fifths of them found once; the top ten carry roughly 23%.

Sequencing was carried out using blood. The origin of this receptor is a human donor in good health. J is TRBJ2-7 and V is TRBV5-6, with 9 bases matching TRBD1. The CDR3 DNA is TGTGCCAGCACCTTCGGGACAGGGAACTACGAGCAGTACTTC. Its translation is CASTFGTGNYEQYF.